These T cell receptor beta chains were read from a single sample in a study of T cell responses to AZD1222 COVID-19 vaccine. The repertoire was sequenced with immunoSEQ multiplex PCR; TCRdb's copy has only in-frame clones and lacks some. The table includes about 120,000 clones, approximately 89% detected once. Sequencing was performed on peripheral blood, taken on day 0 of AZD1222 vaccination. Receptor source: an adult in good health. Both conserved end residues are part of each CDR3. Each record gives: D gene, J gene, V gene, CDR3 protein, CDR3 DNA. The D gene is left open where the match is weak.

d_call: -
j_call: TRBJ1-3
v_call: TRBV27
cdr3_aa: CASSPDRPGNTIYF
cdr3_nt: TGTGCCAGCAGTCCCGACAGGCCTGGAAACACCATATATTTT

d_call: TRBD2
j_call: TRBJ2-2
v_call: TRBV5-6
cdr3_aa: CASSFATSGIFSTGELFF
cdr3_nt: TGTGCCAGCAGCTTCGCGACTAGCGGGATTTTTTCCACCGGGGAGCTGTTTTTT

d_call: -
j_call: TRBJ1-6
v_call: TRBV3-1/TRBV3-2
cdr3_aa: CASSREKTVYNSPLHF
cdr3_nt: TGTGCCAGCAGCCGGGAAAAGACAGTCTATAATTCACCCCTCCACTTT

d_call: -
j_call: TRBJ1-1
v_call: TRBV29-1
cdr3_aa: CSVHGTPHGNTEAFF
cdr3_nt: TGCAGCGTTCACGGGACTCCTCATGGGAACACTGAAGCTTTCTTT

d_call: TRBD1
j_call: TRBJ1-2
v_call: TRBV6-5
cdr3_aa: CASTVTGTNYGYTF
cdr3_nt: TGTGCCAGCACCGTGACAGGGACAAACTATGGCTACACCTTC

d_call: -
j_call: TRBJ1-6
v_call: TRBV6-5
cdr3_aa: CASWNRANSPLHF
cdr3_nt: TGTGCCAGCTGGAACAGGGCTAATTCACCCCTCCACTTT

d_call: TRBD2
j_call: TRBJ2-2
v_call: TRBV7-6
cdr3_aa: CASSLASGGLNTGELFF
cdr3_nt: TGTGCCAGCAGCTTAGCCAGCGGGGGGCTTAACACCGGGGAGCTGTTTTTT

d_call: TRBD1
j_call: TRBJ1-3
v_call: TRBV7-7
cdr3_aa: CASSARQGSSEGNTIYF
cdr3_nt: TGTGCTAGCAGCGCGCGACAGGGGTCCTCTGAGGGAAACACCATATATTTT

d_call: TRBD1
j_call: TRBJ1-5
v_call: TRBV3-1/TRBV3-2
cdr3_aa: CASSHHGTAAHHSNQPQHF
cdr3_nt: TGTGCCAGCAGCCACCACGGGACAGCTGCCCATCATAGCAATCAGCCCCAGCATTTT

d_call: -
j_call: TRBJ2-1
v_call: TRBV7-6
cdr3_aa: CASSILGDSYNEQFF
cdr3_nt: TGTGCCAGCAGCATTTTAGGTGACTCCTACAATGAGCAGTTCTTC

d_call: -
j_call: TRBJ2-1
v_call: TRBV14
cdr3_aa: CASSQGGAYNEQFF
cdr3_nt: TGTGCCAGCAGCCAAGGGGGGGCCTACAATGAGCAGTTCTTC